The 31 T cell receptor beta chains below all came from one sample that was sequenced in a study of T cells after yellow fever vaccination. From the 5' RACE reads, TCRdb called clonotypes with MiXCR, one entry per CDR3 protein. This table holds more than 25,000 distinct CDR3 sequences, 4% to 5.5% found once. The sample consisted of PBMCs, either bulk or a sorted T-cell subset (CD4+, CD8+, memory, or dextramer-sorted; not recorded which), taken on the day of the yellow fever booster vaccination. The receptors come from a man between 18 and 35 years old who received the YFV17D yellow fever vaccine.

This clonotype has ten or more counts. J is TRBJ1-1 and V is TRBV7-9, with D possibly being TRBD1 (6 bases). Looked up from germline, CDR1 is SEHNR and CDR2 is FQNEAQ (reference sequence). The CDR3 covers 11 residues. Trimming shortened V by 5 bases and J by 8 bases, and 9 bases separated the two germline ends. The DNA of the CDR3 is TGTGCCAGCAGCCGCGGGACAGAAGCTTTCTTT. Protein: CASSRGTEAFF.

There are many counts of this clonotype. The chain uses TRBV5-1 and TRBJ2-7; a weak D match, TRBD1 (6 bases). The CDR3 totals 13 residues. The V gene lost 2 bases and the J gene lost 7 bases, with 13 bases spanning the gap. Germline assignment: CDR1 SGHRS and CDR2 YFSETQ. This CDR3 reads CASSFVGDNEQYF. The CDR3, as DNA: TGCGCCAGCAGCTTTGTAGGGGACAATGAGCAGTACTTC.

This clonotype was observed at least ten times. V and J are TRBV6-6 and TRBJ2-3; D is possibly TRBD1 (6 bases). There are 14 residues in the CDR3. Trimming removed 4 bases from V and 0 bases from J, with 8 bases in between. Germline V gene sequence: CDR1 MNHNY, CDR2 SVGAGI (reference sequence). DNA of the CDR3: TGTGCCAGCAGTTCAGGACAGAGCACAGATACGCAGTATTTT. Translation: CASSSGQSTDTQYF.

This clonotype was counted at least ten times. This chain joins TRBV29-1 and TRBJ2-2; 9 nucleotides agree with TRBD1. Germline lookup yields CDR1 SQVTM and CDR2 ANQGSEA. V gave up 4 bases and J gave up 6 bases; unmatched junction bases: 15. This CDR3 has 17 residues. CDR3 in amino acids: CSVAGTGIGGEPGELFF. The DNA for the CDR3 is TGCAGCGTTGCCGGGACAGGGATTGGAGGGGAGCCCGGGGAGCTGTTTTTT.

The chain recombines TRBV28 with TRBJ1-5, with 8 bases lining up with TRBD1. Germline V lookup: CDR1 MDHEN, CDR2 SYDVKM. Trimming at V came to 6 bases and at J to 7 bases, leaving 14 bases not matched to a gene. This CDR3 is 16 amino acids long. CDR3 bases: TGTGCCAGCAGCCCTAGGACAGGGCATCCGGGACAGCCCCAGCATTTT. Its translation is CASSPRTGHPGQPQHF.

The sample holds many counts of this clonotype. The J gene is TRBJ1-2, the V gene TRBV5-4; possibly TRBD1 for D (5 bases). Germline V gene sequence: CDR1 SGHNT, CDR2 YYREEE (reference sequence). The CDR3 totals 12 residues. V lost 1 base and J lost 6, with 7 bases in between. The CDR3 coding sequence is TGTGCCAGCAGCTTGACGGGACATGGCTACACCTTC. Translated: CASSLTGHGYTF.

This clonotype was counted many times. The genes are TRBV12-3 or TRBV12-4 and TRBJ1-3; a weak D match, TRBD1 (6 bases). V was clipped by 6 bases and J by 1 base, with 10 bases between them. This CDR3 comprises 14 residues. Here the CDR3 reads CASRLTGSGNTIYF. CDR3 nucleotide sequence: TGTGCCAGCAGGTTAACAGGGTCTGGAAACACCATATATTTT.

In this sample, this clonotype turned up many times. The CDR3, as DNA: TGCAGTGCTCCAATCGGGGGTACGCAGTATTTT. Encoded protein: CSAPIGGTQYF. The rearrangement uses TRBV20-1 and TRBJ2-3; a possible D gene is TRBD2 (6 bases). Trimming took 5 bases from V and 8 from J, leaving 11 bases between them. CDR1 and CDR2 from the germline V gene are DFQATT and SNEGSKA (reference sequence). The CDR3 sequence is 11 residues long.

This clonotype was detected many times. CDR3 amino acids: CASSSLGQGGTEQYV. CDR3 coding DNA: TGTGCCAGCAGTTCCCTAGGACAGGGTGGTACCGAGCAGTACGTC. The chain has TRBV28 and TRBJ2-7, with TRBD1 matching over 8 bases. Losses at the gene ends were 4 bases for V and 6 bases for J; bases not matched to a gene: 11. This CDR3 is 15 amino acids long. Germline V gene data show CDR1 as MDHEN and CDR2 as SYDVKM.

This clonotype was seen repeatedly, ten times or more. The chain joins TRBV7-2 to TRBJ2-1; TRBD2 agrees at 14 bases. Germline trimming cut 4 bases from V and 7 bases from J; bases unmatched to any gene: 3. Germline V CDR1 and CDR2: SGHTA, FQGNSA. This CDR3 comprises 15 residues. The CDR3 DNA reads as TGTGCCAGCAGCTCTCGGACTAGCGGGGGGAATGAGCAGTTCTTC. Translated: CASSSRTSGGNEQFF.

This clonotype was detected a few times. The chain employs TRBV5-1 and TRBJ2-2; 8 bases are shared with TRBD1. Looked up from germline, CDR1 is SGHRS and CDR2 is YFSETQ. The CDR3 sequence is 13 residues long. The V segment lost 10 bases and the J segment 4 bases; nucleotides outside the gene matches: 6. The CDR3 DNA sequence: TGCGCCTTTAGACAGGGGACCACCGGGGAGCTGTTTTTT. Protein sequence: CAFRQGTTGELFF. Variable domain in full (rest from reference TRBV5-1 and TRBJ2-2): KAGVTQTPRYLIKTRGQQVTLSCSPISGHRSVSWYQQTPGQGLQFLFEYFSETQRNKGNFPGRFSGRQFSNSRSEMNVSTLELGDSALYLCAFRQGTTGELFFGEGSRLTVL.

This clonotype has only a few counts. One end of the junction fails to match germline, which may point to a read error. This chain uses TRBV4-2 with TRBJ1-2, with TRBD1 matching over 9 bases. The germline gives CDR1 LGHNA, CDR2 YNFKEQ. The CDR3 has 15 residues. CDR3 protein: CASSPGQGVNSGYTF. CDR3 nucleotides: TGTGCCAGCAGCCCGGGACAGGGAGTAAACTCTGGCTACACCTTC.

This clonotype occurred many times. DNA for the CDR3: TGTGCCACCAGCAGAGCGGGTGGACTGTCCTCCTACAATGAGCAGTTCTTC. Translation gives CATSRAGGLSSYNEQFF. V gene TRBV15 combines with J gene TRBJ2-1, with D possibly matching TRBD2 (5 bases). Germline assignment: CDR1 LNHNV and CDR2 YYDKDF (reference sequence). The CDR3 is made up of 17 amino acids. V shed 1 base and J shed 0 bases, with 13 bases lying between them.

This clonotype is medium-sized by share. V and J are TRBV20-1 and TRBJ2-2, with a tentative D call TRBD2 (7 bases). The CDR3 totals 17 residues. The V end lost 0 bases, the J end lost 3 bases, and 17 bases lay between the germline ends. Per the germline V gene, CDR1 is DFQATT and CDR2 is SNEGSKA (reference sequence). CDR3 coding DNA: TGCAGTGCTAGAGACCCAGGGGCGGGGGCCCACACCGGGGAGCTGTTTTTT. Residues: CSARDPGAGAHTGELFF.

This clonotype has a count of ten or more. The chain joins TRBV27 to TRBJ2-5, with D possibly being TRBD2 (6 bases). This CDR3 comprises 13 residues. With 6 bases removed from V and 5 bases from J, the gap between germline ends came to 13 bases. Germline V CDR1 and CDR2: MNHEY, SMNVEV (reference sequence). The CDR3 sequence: CASSPRGRETQYF. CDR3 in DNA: TGTGCCAGCAGCCCACGGGGGAGGGAGACCCAGTACTTC.

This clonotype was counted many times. The CDR3 DNA sequence: TGTGCCAGCAGCTTGTTAGACACGTATGGCTACACCTTC. It yields the protein CASSLLDTYGYTF. The chain uses TRBV5-4 and TRBJ1-2; D gene unclear. CDR3 length equals 13 residues. V gave up 1 base and J gave up 5 bases, with 9 bases separating them. Germline V gene sequence: CDR1 SGHNT, CDR2 YYREEE (reference sequence).

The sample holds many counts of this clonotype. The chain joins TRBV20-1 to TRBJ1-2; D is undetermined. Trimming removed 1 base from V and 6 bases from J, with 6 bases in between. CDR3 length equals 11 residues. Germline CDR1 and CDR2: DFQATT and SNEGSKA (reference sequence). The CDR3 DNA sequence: TGCAGTGCTAGAGGGTCTCATGGCTACACCTTC. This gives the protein CSARGSHGYTF.

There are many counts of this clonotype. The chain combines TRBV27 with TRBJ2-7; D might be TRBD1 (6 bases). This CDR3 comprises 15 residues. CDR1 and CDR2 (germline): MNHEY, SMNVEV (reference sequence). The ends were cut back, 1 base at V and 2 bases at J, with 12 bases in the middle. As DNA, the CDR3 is TGTGCCAGCAGTTTATACCCCACAGGGACCTACGAGCAGTACTTC. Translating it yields CASSLYPTGTYEQYF.

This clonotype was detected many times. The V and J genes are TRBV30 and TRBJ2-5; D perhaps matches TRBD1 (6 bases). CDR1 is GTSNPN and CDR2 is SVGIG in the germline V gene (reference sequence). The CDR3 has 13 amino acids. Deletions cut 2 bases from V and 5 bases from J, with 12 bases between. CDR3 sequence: CAWSHGGPETQYF. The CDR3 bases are TGTGCCTGGAGTCATGGGGGCCCGGAGACCCAGTACTTC. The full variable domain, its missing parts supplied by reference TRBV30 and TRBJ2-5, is SQTIHQWPATLVQPVGSPLSLECTVEGTSNPNLYWYRQAAGRGLQLLFYSVGIGQISSEVPQNLSASRPQDRQFILSSKKLLLSDSGFYLCAWSHGGPETQYFGPGTRLLVL.

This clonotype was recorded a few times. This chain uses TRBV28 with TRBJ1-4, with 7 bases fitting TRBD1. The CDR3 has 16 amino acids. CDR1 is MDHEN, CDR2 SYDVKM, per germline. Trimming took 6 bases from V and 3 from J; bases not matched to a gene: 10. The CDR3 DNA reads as TGTGCCAGCAGCCAACCTTTTAGGGGGCCTAATGAAAAACTGTTTTTT. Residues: CASSQPFRGPNEKLFF. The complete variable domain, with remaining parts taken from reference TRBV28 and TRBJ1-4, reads DVKVTQSSRYLVKRTGEKVFLECVQDMDHENMFWYRQDPGLGLRLIYFSYDVKMKEKGDIPEGYSVSREKKERFSLILESASTNQTSMYLCASSQPFRGPNEKLFFGSGTQLSVL.

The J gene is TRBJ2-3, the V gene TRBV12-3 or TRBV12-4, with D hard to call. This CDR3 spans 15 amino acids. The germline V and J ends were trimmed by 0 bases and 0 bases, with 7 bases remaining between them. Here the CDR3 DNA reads TGTGCCAGCAGTTTAGCGGTACATAGCACAGATACGCAGTATTTT. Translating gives CASSLAVHSTDTQYF.

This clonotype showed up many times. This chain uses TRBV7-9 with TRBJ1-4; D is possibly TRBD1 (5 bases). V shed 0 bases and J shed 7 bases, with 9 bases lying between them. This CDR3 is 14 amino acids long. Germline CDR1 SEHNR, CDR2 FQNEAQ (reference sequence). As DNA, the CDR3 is TGTGCCAGCAGCTTAGCGCGGCAGGGTGAAAAACTGTTTTTT. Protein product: CASSLARQGEKLFF.

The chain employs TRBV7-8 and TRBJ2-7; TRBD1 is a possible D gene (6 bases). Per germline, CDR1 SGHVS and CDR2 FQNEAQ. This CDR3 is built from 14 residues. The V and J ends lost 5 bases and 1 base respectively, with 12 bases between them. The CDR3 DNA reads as TGTGCCAGCAGCCATAGGACAGTTTCCTACGAGCAGTACTTC. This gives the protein CASSHRTVSYEQYF.

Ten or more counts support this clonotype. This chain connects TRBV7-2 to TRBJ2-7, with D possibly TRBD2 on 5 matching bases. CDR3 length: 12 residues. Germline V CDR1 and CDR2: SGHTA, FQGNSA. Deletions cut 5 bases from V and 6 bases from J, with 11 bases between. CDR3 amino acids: CASSRSGVEQYF. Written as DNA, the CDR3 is TGTGCCAGCAGCCGTTCCGGGGTCGAGCAGTACTTC.

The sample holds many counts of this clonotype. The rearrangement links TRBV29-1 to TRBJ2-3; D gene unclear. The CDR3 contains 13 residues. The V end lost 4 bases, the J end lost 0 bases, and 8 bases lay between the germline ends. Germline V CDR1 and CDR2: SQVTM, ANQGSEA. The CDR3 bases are TGCAGCGTTGGGGCAGCTAGCACAGATACGCAGTATTTT. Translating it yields CSVGAASTDTQYF.

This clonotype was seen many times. The CDR3: CASSLYAGDNEKLFF. Written as DNA, the CDR3 is TGTGCCAGCAGTTTATATGCGGGGGACAATGAAAAACTGTTTTTT. This chain links TRBV28 with TRBJ1-4, with D possibly being TRBD1 (5 bases). The CDR3 runs to 15 residues. The V gene's germline CDR1 is MDHEN and CDR2 SYDVKM. Trimming took 1 base from V and 5 from J, leaving 11 bases between them.

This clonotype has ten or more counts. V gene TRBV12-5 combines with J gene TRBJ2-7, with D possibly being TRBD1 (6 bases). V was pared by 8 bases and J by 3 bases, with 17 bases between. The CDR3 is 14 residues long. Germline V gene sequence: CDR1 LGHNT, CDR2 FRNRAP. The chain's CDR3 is CASSNRVGNYEQYF. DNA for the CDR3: TGTGCTAGTTCCAACAGGGTGGGTAACTACGAGCAGTACTTC.

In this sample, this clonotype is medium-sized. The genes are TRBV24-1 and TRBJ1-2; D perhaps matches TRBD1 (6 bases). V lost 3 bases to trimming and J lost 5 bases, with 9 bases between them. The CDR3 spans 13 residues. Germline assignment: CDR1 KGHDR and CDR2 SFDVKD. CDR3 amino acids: CATSDRTVYGYTF. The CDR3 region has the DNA TGTGCCACCAGTGATCGGACAGTATATGGCTACACCTTC.

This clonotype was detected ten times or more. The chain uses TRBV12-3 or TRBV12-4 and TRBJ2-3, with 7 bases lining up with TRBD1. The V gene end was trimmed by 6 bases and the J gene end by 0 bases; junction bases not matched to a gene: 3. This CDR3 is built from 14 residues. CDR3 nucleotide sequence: TGTGCCAGCAGAGTGACAGGGAGCACAGATACGCAGTATTTT. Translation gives CASRVTGSTDTQYF.

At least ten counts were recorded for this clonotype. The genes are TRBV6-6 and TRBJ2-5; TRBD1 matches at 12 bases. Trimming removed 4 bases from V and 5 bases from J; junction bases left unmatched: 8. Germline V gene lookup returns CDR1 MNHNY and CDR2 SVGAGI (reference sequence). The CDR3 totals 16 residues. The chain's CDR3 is CASSSAGQGAGETQYF. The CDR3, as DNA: TGTGCCAGCAGTTCCGCGGGACAGGGGGCCGGCGAGACCCAGTACTTC.

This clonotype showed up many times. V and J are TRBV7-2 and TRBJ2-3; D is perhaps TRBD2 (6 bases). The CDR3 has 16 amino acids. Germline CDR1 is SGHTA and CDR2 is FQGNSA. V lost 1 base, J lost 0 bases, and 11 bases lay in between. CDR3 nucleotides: TGTGCCAGCAGCTTAGTGGCGGGGTTGAGCACAGATACGCAGTATTTT. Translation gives CASSLVAGLSTDTQYF.